Following are 21 T cell receptor beta chains from one sample sequenced in a study of cytomegalovirus exposure and HLA in healthy donors. The PCR ran on 60 Vbeta and 13 Jbeta primers. Generated by immunoSEQ multiplex PCR, the TCRdb table keeps only in-frame clones and is missing some. The repertoire includes 80,000 to 100,000 clones, under 85% of them detected once, and less than 9.5% sits in the top ten. Material: PBMCs. The receptors originated from a middle-aged man in good health and CMV-seropositive.

As to this clone: One end of the junction does not line up with germline, which may come from a read error. The chain recombines TRBV5-6 with TRBJ1-1, with D unclear. CDR1 and CDR2 (germline): SGHDT, YYEEEE. The length of the CDR3 is 13 residues. DNA of the CDR3: TGTGCCAGCAGCTTGAGAGGGAACGCTGAAGCTTTCTTT. Its protein product is CASSLRGNAEAFF.

This chain links TRBV19 with TRBJ2-5; 10 bases are shared with TRBD2. V shed 5 bases, J shed 1 base, and the junction held 4 bases outside the gene matches. Germline lookup yields CDR1 LNHDA and CDR2 SQIVND (reference sequence). The CDR3 sequence is 15 residues long. This CDR3 is CASSDTSGAQETQYF. CDR3 DNA: TGTGCCAGTAGTGACACTAGCGGGGCCCAAGAGACCCAGTACTTC.

This chain links TRBV4-2 with TRBJ2-5; 8 bases map to TRBD1. This CDR3 comprises 13 residues. CDR1 is LGHNA, CDR2 YNFKEQ, per germline. The ends lost 4 bases at V and 5 bases at J; junction bases unmatched: 3. The CDR3 spells CASSRDRGETQYF. CDR3 DNA: TGTGCCAGCAGCCGTGACAGGGGTGAGACCCAGTACTTC.

This clone has just a few counts. V usage is TRBV7-2 and J usage is TRBJ2-3, with TRBD2 identical over 7 bases. Germline V gene sequence: CDR1 SGHTA, CDR2 FQGNSA. The V segment lost 5 bases and the J segment 1 base; nucleotides outside the gene matches: 9. The CDR3 is 16 residues long. This CDR3 is CASSPNGGVGTDTQYF. The CDR3 region has the DNA TGTGCCAGCAGCCCAAATGGGGGGGTAGGCACAGATACGCAGTATTTT.

The chain couples TRBV7-9 to TRBJ1-4; D remains ambiguous. V was cut by 5 bases and J by 8 bases, with 18 bases left in between. Germline V gives CDR1 SEHNR, CDR2 FQNEAQ (reference sequence). This CDR3 region has 15 residues. CDR3 protein: CASSPPGPKKEKLFF. In DNA form, the CDR3 reads TGTGCCAGCAGCCCACCGGGTCCCAAGAAGGAAAAACTGTTTTTT.

The rearrangement joins TRBV30 to TRBJ1-1; possibly TRBD1 for D (6 bases). This CDR3 region has 15 residues. Between the trimmed V and J ends, which lost 0 bases and 0 bases, there was a span of 11 bases. Per the germline V gene, CDR1 is GTSNPN and CDR2 is SVGIG (reference sequence). This CDR3 reads CAWSVRGAMNTEAFF. The CDR3 DNA reads as TGTGCCTGGAGTGTCCGGGGGGCGATGAACACTGAAGCTTTCTTT. Drawing the rest from reference TRBV30 and TRBJ1-1, the complete variable domain is SQTIHQWPATLVQPVGSPLSLECTVEGTSNPNLYWYRQAAGRGLQLLFYSVGIGQISSEVPQNLSASRPQDRQFILSSKKLLLSDSGFYLCAWSVRGAMNTEAFFGQGTRLTVV.

This sequence joins TRBV10-1 and TRBJ1-4; D might be TRBD1 (6 bases). This CDR3 is built from 22 residues. CDR1 is WNHNN and CDR2 is SYGVQD in the germline V gene (reference sequence). The germline V and J ends were trimmed by 2 bases and 0 bases, with 28 bases remaining between them. CDR3: CASSESPREHGTNLSTNEKLFF. The CDR3 DNA follows: TGCGCCAGCAGTGAGAGCCCCAGGGAGCACGGGACAAACCTCTCAACTAATGAAAAACTGTTTTTT.

The J gene is TRBJ2-3, the V gene TRBV7-3, with a weak D call TRBD2 (6 bases). The length of the CDR3 is 15 residues. Trimming cost V 6 bases and J 0 bases, with 13 bases left between them. In germline, CDR1 is SGHTA, CDR2 FQGTGA. CDR3 region: CASRTTGVSTDTQYF. The CDR3 DNA reads TGTGCCAGCAGGACCACGGGGGTCAGCACAGATACGCAGTATTTT.

In this sample, this clone turned up many times. The rearrangement joins TRBV13 to TRBJ1-3, with D unresolved. CDR1 PRHDT and CDR2 FYEKMQ come from the germline V gene (reference sequence). This CDR3 is built from 16 residues. Trimming removed 5 bases at V and 8 bases at J, with 22 bases between. The CDR3 is CASSLELGLLGHTIYF. The CDR3 bases are TGTGCCAGCAGCCTCGAGTTAGGACTCCTAGGACACACCATATATTTT.

This chain links TRBV7-6 with TRBJ2-2; D not certain. Germline loops: CDR1 SGHVS, CDR2 FNYEAQ. Trimming took 1 base from V and 6 from J, leaving 6 bases between them. The CDR3 totals 13 residues. The CDR3 bases are TGTGCCAGCAGCTTAGATCAATCCGGGGAGCTGTTTTTT. Translating it yields CASSLDQSGELFF.

This chain joins TRBV7-9 and TRBJ2-3; a weak D match, TRBD2 (7 bases). Trimming took 1 base from V and 6 from J, leaving 14 bases between them. CDR1 and CDR2 from the germline V gene are SEHNR and FQNEAQ (reference sequence). The CDR3 runs 15 residues. The CDR3 sequence: CASSLVGGAADTQYF. CDR3 DNA: TGTGCCAGCAGCTTAGTGGGGGGGGCGGCTGATACGCAGTATTTT.

This chain links TRBV5-5 with TRBJ2-1, with TRBD1 identical over 11 bases. Germline assignment: CDR1 SGHKS and CDR2 YYEKEE (reference sequence). The CDR3 consists of 17 residues. With 0 bases clipped from V and 4 bases from J, the junction kept 6 bases outside the gene matches. The CDR3 region has the DNA TGTGCCAGCAGCTTGGCCGGGGACAGGGGGAGTTACAATGAGCAGTTCTTC. This translates into CASSLAGDRGSYNEQFF.

This rearrangement joins TRBV7-2 to TRBJ2-5; D is perhaps TRBD1 (5 bases). CDR1 is SGHTA, CDR2 FQGNSA, per germline. The CDR3 extends over 13 amino acids. V lost 5 bases, J lost 3 bases, and 10 bases lay in between. The CDR3 protein is CASSRETEETQYF. The DNA of the CDR3 is TGTGCCAGCAGCCGAGAGACAGAAGAGACCCAGTACTTC.

In its sample, this clone was seen a few times. This sequence joins TRBV19 and TRBJ1-1; 10 bases match TRBD1. Germline lookup yields CDR1 LNHDA and CDR2 SQIVND (reference sequence). V was clipped by 2 bases and J by 6 bases; unmatched bases: 6. This CDR3 is built from 15 residues. CDR3 DNA: TGTGCCAGTAGTATAAGACCGGGACAGGGGTCTGAAGCTTTCTTT. Its translation is CASSIRPGQGSEAFF.

V gene TRBV4-3 combines with J gene TRBJ1-4; 9 nucleotides align to TRBD1. V lost 4 bases, J lost 14 bases, and 8 bases stayed unmatched. The CDR3 extends over 13 amino acids. The V gene's germline CDR1 is LGHNA and CDR2 YSLEER. The CDR3 DNA reads TGCGCCAGCAGCCGGGACAGGGACTTAGTGCTGTTTTTT. Translating it yields CASSRDRDLVLFF.

V is TRBV29-1 and J is TRBJ2-1, with TRBD1 identical over 9 bases. With V trimmed by 4 bases and J by 7 bases, 8 bases remained unmatched. This CDR3 spans 14 amino acids. Germline V gene data show CDR1 as SQVTM and CDR2 as ANQGSEA. In DNA form, the CDR3 reads TGCAGCGTTGGGGGAGGGACAGGGTGGAATGAGCAGTTCTTC. Translation: CSVGGGTGWNEQFF.

The chain uses TRBV25-1 and TRBJ2-2; possibly TRBD1 for D (5 bases). This CDR3 contains 14 residues. The V gene's germline CDR1 is MGHDK and CDR2 SYGVNS. The germline V and J ends were trimmed by 8 bases and 1 base, with 11 bases remaining between them. CDR3 sequence: CASSIGQNTGELFF. The CDR3 coding sequence is TGTGCCAGCTCTATAGGACAGAACACCGGGGAGCTGTTTTTT.

The chain has TRBV2 and TRBJ1-2, with TRBD1 identical over 7 bases. The V and J ends lost 0 bases and 8 bases, in that order; junction bases with no gene match: 6. The CDR3 runs to 14 residues. CDR1 and CDR2 (germline): SNHLY, FYNNEI. This chain's CDR3 is CASSEAQGVVGYTF. CDR3 DNA: TGTGCCAGCAGTGAAGCTCAGGGGGTAGTAGGCTACACCTTC.

J is TRBJ1-6 and V is TRBV19, with a possible D match to TRBD1 (5 bases). Trimming cost V 0 bases and J 9 bases, with 6 bases left between them. This CDR3 has 13 residues. Germline lookup yields CDR1 LNHDA and CDR2 SQIVND (reference sequence). For the CDR3, the DNA is TGTGCCAGTAGTATAGATAGGGGTTCACCCCTCCACTTT. Protein product: CASSIDRGSPLHF.

V usage is TRBV5-5 and J usage is TRBJ2-5, with 9 bases aligning to TRBD1. Per the germline V gene, CDR1 is SGHKS and CDR2 is YYEKEE (reference sequence). The CDR3 spans 18 residues. The V segment lost 0 bases and the J segment 2 bases; nucleotides outside the gene matches: 11. The CDR3 region is CASSLGRQGGTIQETQYF. The CDR3 DNA is TGTGCCAGCAGCTTGGGGCGACAGGGGGGTACTATTCAAGAGACCCAGTACTTC.

This clone has only a few counts. This chain connects TRBV6-6 to TRBJ1-1; TRBD1 is a possible D gene (5 bases). The germline gives CDR1 MNHNY, CDR2 SVGAGI (reference sequence). This CDR3 contains 12 residues. The V end was cut by 8 bases, the J end by 7 bases, with 14 bases between. CDR3 nucleotides: TGTGCCAGCGTCTCGGGAGACAGTGAAGCTTTCTTT. Its translation: CASVSGDSEAFF.